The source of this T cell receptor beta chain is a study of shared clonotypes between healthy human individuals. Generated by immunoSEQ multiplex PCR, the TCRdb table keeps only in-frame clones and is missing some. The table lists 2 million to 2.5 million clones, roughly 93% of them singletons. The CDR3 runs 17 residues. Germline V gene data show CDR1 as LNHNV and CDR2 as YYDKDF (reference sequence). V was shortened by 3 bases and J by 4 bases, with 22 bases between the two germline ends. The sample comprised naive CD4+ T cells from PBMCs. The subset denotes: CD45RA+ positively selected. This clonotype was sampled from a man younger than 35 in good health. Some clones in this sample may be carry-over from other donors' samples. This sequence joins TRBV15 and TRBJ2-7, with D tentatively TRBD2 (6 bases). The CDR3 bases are TGTGCCACCAGCAGGCAACCACTAGCTCACCTTACTTACGAGCAGTACTTC. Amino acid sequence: CATSRQPLAHLTYEQYF.